The entry that follows covers one T cell receptor (beta chain) sequence. Using immunoSEQ multiplex PCR, the repertoire was profiled, and TCRdb retains in-frame clones only, with some absent. The data hold some 170,000 clones, with 60% to 80% observed a single time. This sample was included in a study of blood T cell repertoires in COVID-19. The germline V and J ends were trimmed by 7 bases and 4 bases, with 10 bases remaining between them. The CDR3 runs to 12 residues. The J gene is TRBJ1-2, the V gene TRBV12-3 or TRBV12-4; D might be TRBD1 (5 bases). The receptor was derived from an older woman with acute or convalescent COVID-19. Material: peripheral blood. Here the CDR3 DNA reads TGTGCCAGCATGGGGCGGGGCTATGGCTACACCTTC. Protein sequence: CASMGRGYGYTF.